These 22 T cell receptor beta chains were sequenced from one sample in a study of cytomegalovirus exposure and HLA in healthy donors. PCR amplification relied on 60 Vbeta primers (plus 13 Jbeta primers). Using immunoSEQ multiplex PCR, the repertoire was profiled, and TCRdb retains in-frame clones only, with some absent. The sample holds 70,000 to 95,000 clones, approximately 85% seen once. Material: PBMCs. The receptors come from a woman aged 18-29 years in good health and CMV-seropositive.

The chain has TRBV4-1 and TRBJ2-3; D remains ambiguous. There are 14 residues in the CDR3. CDR1 is MGHRA and CDR2 is YSYEKL in the germline V gene. V was cut by 2 bases and J by 5 bases, with 11 bases left in between. CDR3 residues: CASSQRSQEDTQYF. The CDR3 DNA is TGCGCCAGCAGCCAACGATCTCAGGAAGATACGCAGTATTTT.

The rearrangement joins TRBV13 to TRBJ2-7; D is ambiguous. In germline, CDR1 is PRHDT, CDR2 FYEKMQ (reference sequence). Trimming took off 1 base at V and 7 bases at J, with 5 bases between the two ends. The CDR3 extends over 11 amino acids. CDR3 in DNA: TGTGCCAGCAGCTTAGACGGTGAGCAGTACTTC. Translated, it gives CASSLDGEQYF.

The genes are TRBV7-9 and TRBJ2-1, with 11 positions matching TRBD1. CDR3 size: 15 residues. The junction had 5 bases not matched to a gene; V was cut back by 3 bases and J by 7 bases. The germline V gene has CDR1 SEHNR and CDR2 FQNEAQ (reference sequence). The CDR3 region is CASSFGQGAGNEQFF. The CDR3 bases are TGTGCCAGCAGCTTTGGACAGGGGGCAGGAAATGAGCAGTTCTTC.

This chain joins TRBV19 and TRBJ2-3, with D maybe TRBD1 (5 bases). The germline CDR1 and CDR2 sequences are LNHDA and SQIVND (reference sequence). V dropped 3 bases and J dropped 1 base, with 14 bases sitting between them. This CDR3 has 16 amino acids. CDR3 DNA sequence: TGTGCCAGTAGTATCGGTGCAGGGCTAGGCACAGATACGCAGTATTTT. Its protein is CASSIGAGLGTDTQYF.

This clone was detected a few times. The chain is built from TRBV6-5 and TRBJ2-7; no definite D call. From germline, CDR1 is MNHEY and CDR2 SVGAGI. The ends were cut back, 6 bases at V and 4 bases at J, with 7 bases in the middle. The CDR3 runs 11 residues. CDR3 sequence reads: CASRSVYEQYF. The CDR3 nucleotides are TGTGCCAGCAGGTCGGTTTACGAGCAGTACTTC.

The chain links TRBV2 to TRBJ2-7, with a tentative D call TRBD1 (6 bases). The CDR3 has 17 residues. Germline V gene data show CDR1 as SNHLY and CDR2 as FYNNEI. The V end lost 5 bases, the J end lost 2 bases, and 22 bases lay between the germline ends. CDR3 loop: CASSYEITGSGAYEQYF. CDR3 in DNA: TGTGCCAGCAGTTACGAAATAACAGGGTCAGGGGCCTACGAGCAGTACTTC. Full variable domain (outside the CDR3, taken from reference TRBV2 and TRBJ2-7): EPEVTQTPSHQVTQMGQEVILRCVPISNHLYFYWYRQILGQKVEFLVSFYNNEISEKSEIFDDQFSVERPDGSNFTLKIRSTKLEDSAMYFCASSYEITGSGAYEQYFGPGTRLTVT.

The chain couples TRBV5-1 to TRBJ2-3; 11 bases align to TRBD2. The CDR3 runs to 16 residues. J gave up 5 bases and V 7 bases, and 12 bases lay outside the gene matches. Germline lookup yields CDR1 SGHRS and CDR2 YFSETQ. The CDR3 loop is CASRPALAGGGDTQYF. The CDR3 DNA reads as TGCGCCAGCCGCCCCGCCCTAGCGGGAGGAGGAGATACGCAGTATTTT.

The V gene is TRBV29-1, the J gene TRBJ2-3; no clear D. The CDR3 runs 11 residues. The V gene lost 7 bases and the J gene lost 3 bases, with 8 bases spanning the gap. Per germline, CDR1 SQVTM and CDR2 ANQGSEA. CDR3 coding DNA: TGCAGCGCTGGCCTGACAGATACGCAGTATTTT. Translated: CSAGLTDTQYF.

This clone was seen a single time. The chain joins TRBV30 to TRBJ2-3, with TRBD2 identical over 10 bases. From germline, CDR1 is GTSNPN and CDR2 SVGIG (reference sequence). This CDR3 comprises 16 residues. V shed 2 bases and J 3 bases; nucleotides not matched to a gene: 8. The CDR3 region has the DNA TGTGCCTGGAGTCAAAGACTAGCGGGTTTGACAGATACGCAGTATTTT. Its protein is CAWSQRLAGLTDTQYF.

The CDR3 DNA is TGCGCCAGCAGCCCCAGCAAGAGCGCGTACAATGAGCAGTTCTTC. Translating gives CASSPSKSAYNEQFF. The rearrangement links TRBV4-1 to TRBJ2-1; D is unclear. This CDR3 comprises 15 residues. V lost 4 bases, J lost 4 bases, and 14 bases lay in between. Germline V CDR1 and CDR2: MGHRA, YSYEKL.

The chain uses TRBV7-8 and TRBJ2-1; the D gene is possibly TRBD2 (6 bases). This CDR3 comprises 16 residues. Germline V CDR1 and CDR2: SGHVS, FQNEAQ. Trimming pared 1 base from V and 1 base from J, leaving 11 bases between. The CDR3 sequence: CASSLVGGPSYNEQFF. In nucleotides, the CDR3 is TGTGCCAGCAGCTTAGTTGGAGGGCCGTCCTACAATGAGCAGTTCTTC.

This clone is medium-sized (0.01 to 0.1%). The sample has other DNA sequences that encode this CDR3 too. V usage is TRBV5-4 and J usage is TRBJ1-4; TRBD1 aligns across 9 bases. This CDR3 is 14 amino acids long. V was clipped by 5 bases and J by 7 bases; unmatched bases: 6. In germline, CDR1 is SGHNT, CDR2 YYREEE (reference sequence). CDR3 in amino acids: CASSVQGASEKLFF. The CDR3 DNA reads TGTGCCAGCAGTGTACAGGGGGCGTCTGAAAAACTGTTTTTT.

The chain has TRBV5-1 and TRBJ2-2, with TRBD2 matching over 7 bases. V lost 5 bases and J lost 0; bases outside the gene matches: 4. This CDR3 region has 15 residues. Germline V lookup: CDR1 SGHRS, CDR2 YFSETQ. CDR3 protein: CASSWLAANTGELFF. Here the CDR3 DNA reads TGCGCCAGCAGTTGGCTAGCGGCGAACACCGGGGAGCTGTTTTTT. The full variable domain, completed using reference TRBV5-1 and TRBJ2-2, is KAGVTQTPRYLIKTRGQQVTLSCSPISGHRSVSWYQQTPGQGLQFLFEYFSETQRNKGNFPGRFSGRQFSNSRSEMNVSTLELGDSALYLCASSWLAANTGELFFGEGSRLTVL.

The rearrangement joins TRBV5-5 to TRBJ2-7; 12 nucleotides line up with TRBD2. Trimming cost V 0 bases and J 4 bases; bases outside gene matches: 11. Germline V lookup: CDR1 SGHKS, CDR2 YYEKEE (reference sequence). The CDR3 has 18 amino acids. DNA for the CDR3: TGTGCCAGCAGCTTGGAGGCTCTAGCGGGAGGGCCCCCTTACGAGCAGTACTTC. Its translation: CASSLEALAGGPPYEQYF.

The genes are TRBV6-5 and TRBJ2-1; TRBD1 aligns across 11 bases. Germline assignment: CDR1 MNHEY and CDR2 SVGAGI. Losses at the gene ends were 6 bases for V and 6 bases for J; bases not matched to a gene: 4. The CDR3 totals 14 residues. CDR3 sequence reads: CASSQGTGGNEQFF. As DNA, the CDR3 is TGTGCCAGCAGCCAAGGGACAGGGGGCAATGAGCAGTTCTTC.

The chain joins TRBV7-9 to TRBJ2-1; 8 nucleotides match TRBD2. This CDR3 region has 15 residues. The V gene end was trimmed by 6 bases and the J gene end by 0 bases; junction bases not matched to a gene: 4. Germline CDR1 SEHNR, CDR2 FQNEAQ (reference sequence). CDR3 in amino acids: CASRNSGASYNEQFF. The CDR3 DNA reads as TGTGCCAGCAGAAATAGCGGGGCCTCCTACAATGAGCAGTTCTTC.

With respect to this clone: One junction end disagrees with the germline gene, perhaps due to a read error. The chain recombines TRBV6-1 with TRBJ1-2; D gene ambiguous. CDR1 and CDR2 from the germline V gene are MNHNS and SASEGT. CDR3 length: 14 amino acids. The CDR3 nucleotides are TGTGCCAGCACCTTCCCCCAAGCGGGTATACGCCTAGACTTC. Translating gives CASTFPQAGIRLDF.

This chain connects TRBV10-3 to TRBJ2-2; 7 nucleotides line up with TRBD2. The ends lost 9 bases at V and 3 bases at J; junction bases unmatched: 4. Germline values: CDR1 ENHRY, CDR2 SYGVKD. This CDR3 is 13 amino acids long. The DNA of the CDR3 is TGTGCCATAGCGGGGACGGACACCGGGGAGCTGTTTTTT. The encoded protein is CAIAGTDTGELFF.

This chain uses TRBV4-1 with TRBJ1-4, with 7 bases fitting TRBD1. The germline CDR1 and CDR2 sequences are MGHRA and YSYEKL. The CDR3 is 16 residues long. The V gene end was trimmed by 0 bases and the J gene end by 3 bases; junction bases not matched to a gene: 4. In DNA, the CDR3 is TGCGCCAGCAGCCAAGACGGGCAGGGGGCTAATGAAAAACTGTTTTTT. This sequence encodes CASSQDGQGANEKLFF.

The V call is TRBV9, the J call TRBJ1-1; tentatively, D is TRBD1 (6 bases). There are 15 residues in the CDR3. Germline-derived CDR1 and CDR2 are SGDLS and YYNGEE. Trimming took 0 bases from V and 0 from J, leaving 9 bases between them. The CDR3 nucleotides read TGTGCCAGCAGCGTAGGGGGGGGGCTGAACACTGAAGCTTTCTTT. Protein: CASSVGGGLNTEAFF.

The chain uses TRBV6-6 and TRBJ2-3; possibly TRBD2 for D (6 bases). CDR3 length: 16 amino acids. V was clipped by 6 bases and J by 0 bases, with 16 bases between them. Germline loops: CDR1 MNHNY, CDR2 SVGAGI (reference sequence). Here the CDR3 reads CASRNNREFSTDTQYF. CDR3 in DNA: TGTGCCAGCAGGAATAACCGGGAGTTCAGCACAGATACGCAGTATTTT.

The chain couples TRBV6-5 to TRBJ2-7, with 8 bases lining up with TRBD2. The ends lost 0 bases at V and 3 bases at J; junction bases unmatched: 4. The CDR3 covers 15 residues. In germline, CDR1 is MNHEY, CDR2 SVGAGI. DNA of the CDR3: TGTGCCAGCAGTTACTCTAGCGGGGACCGCTACGAGCAGTACTTC. It translates to CASSYSSGDRYEQYF.